Shown below are 22 T cell receptor beta chains from a single sample sequenced in a study of OX40 agonist ivuxolimab in advanced cancers. Libraries were made using the immunoSEQ multiplex PCR assay. TCRdb provides this immuneACCESS table in a form limited to in-frame rearrangements. Some clones are lacking; in checked studies, under half of them reflect an unresolved V gene, and why the rest are absent is not known. Present in this sample are 65,000 to 80,000 clones, about 89% of which were seen just once. The top ten constitute around 0.4% of the sample. The sample in question was CD4+ or CD8+ T cells sorted from blood, obtained in a trial of the OX40 agonist ivuxolimab. Receptors were obtained from an adult with an advanced solid tumor such as melanoma, head and neck, liver or kidney cancer.

This chain links TRBV30 with TRBJ1-2; D perhaps matches TRBD1 (5 bases). This CDR3 has 16 amino acids. The V gene's germline CDR1 is GTSNPN and CDR2 SVGIG (reference sequence). The ends were cut back, 5 bases at V and 5 bases at J, with 24 bases in the middle. In DNA form, the CDR3 reads TGTGCCTGGGGCCCCTTTTTGGCAGGGCGGAAGTATGGCTACACCTTC. This translates into CAWGPFLAGRKYGYTF.

The chain couples TRBV29-1 to TRBJ1-2; a possible D gene is TRBD1 (5 bases). CDR3 length: 13 residues. The ends were cut back, 4 bases at V and 6 bases at J, with 15 bases in the middle. CDR1 is SQVTM and CDR2 is ANQGSEA in the germline V gene. The CDR3 sequence: CSVVPTVPNGYTF. The CDR3 bases are TGCAGCGTTGTCCCGACAGTGCCCAATGGCTACACCTTC.

For the CDR3, the DNA is TGTGCCAGCAGCCGAGCTATGAGCGGGAACAATGAGCAGTTCTTC. It specifies CASSRAMSGNNEQFF. The V call is TRBV7-2, the J call TRBJ2-1; 7 positions match TRBD2. The CDR3 extends over 15 amino acids. Germline V lookup: CDR1 SGHTA, CDR2 FQGNSA. Losses at the gene ends were 5 bases for V and 5 bases for J; bases not matched to a gene: 9.

J is TRBJ2-3 and V is TRBV19, with D uncertain. Germline V gene lookup returns CDR1 LNHDA and CDR2 SQIVND (reference sequence). V was cut by 2 bases and J by 6 bases, with 3 bases left in between. The CDR3 consists of 11 residues. The CDR3 protein is CASSILDTQYF. For the CDR3, the DNA is TGTGCCAGTAGTATACTGGATACGCAGTATTTT.

The J gene is TRBJ2-5, the V gene TRBV19, with 7 bases identical to TRBD1. J lost 5 bases, V lost 7 bases, and 13 bases had no gene match. The germline V gene has CDR1 LNHDA and CDR2 SQIVND (reference sequence). This CDR3 region has 15 residues. The CDR3 reads CASNPTGARGETQYF. In DNA, the CDR3 is TGTGCCAGTAACCCCACCGGGGCCAGGGGGGAGACCCAGTACTTC.

The V call is TRBV28, the J call TRBJ1-1; possible D gene TRBD1, 6 bases. V was shortened by 2 bases and J by 5 bases, with 12 bases between the two germline ends. The V gene's germline CDR1 is MDHEN and CDR2 SYDVKM. The CDR3 has 14 amino acids. The CDR3 here is CASSLGQGRTEAFF. As DNA, the CDR3 is TGTGCCAGCAGTTTAGGGCAGGGGAGGACTGAAGCTTTCTTT.

The V gene is TRBV23-1, the J gene TRBJ1-1, with D uncertain. TRBV23-1 is designated an ORF whose function remains uncertain. The CDR3 has 14 amino acids. Trimming took 5 bases from V and 2 from J, leaving 12 bases between them. In nucleotides, the CDR3 is TGCGCCAGCAGTGGTGCGGATCTCAACACTGAAGCTTTCTTT. Residues: CASSGADLNTEAFF.

Comments on this clone: Within the sample, other DNA sequences also encode this same CDR3. The chain couples TRBV5-4 to TRBJ2-3; D is uncertain. The CDR3 is made up of 12 amino acids. In germline, CDR1 is SGHNT, CDR2 YYREEE (reference sequence). V was clipped by 0 bases and J by 4 bases, with 3 bases between them. CDR3 nucleotide sequence: TGTGCCAGCAGCTTGGTCCCAGATACGCAGTATTTT. This translates into CASSLVPDTQYF.

This clone was found once. The V and J genes are TRBV19 and TRBJ1-1, with D hard to call. V was pared by 5 bases and J by 10 bases, with 17 bases between. CDR1 and CDR2 from the germline V gene are LNHDA and SQIVND (reference sequence). This CDR3 spans 13 amino acids. Here the CDR3 reads CASSGTGGQPAFF. The DNA for the CDR3 is TGTGCCAGTAGTGGAACCGGAGGCCAGCCAGCTTTCTTT.

The chain employs TRBV5-1 and TRBJ2-1; D may be TRBD1 (5 bases). From germline, CDR1 is SGHRS and CDR2 YFSETQ. V lost 0 bases, J lost 10 bases, and 11 bases lay in between. This CDR3 comprises 13 residues. The CDR3 sequence is CASSLEGVGEQFF. The DNA of the CDR3 is TGCGCCAGCAGCTTGGAAGGGGTAGGGGAGCAGTTCTTC. Looking up the rest from reference TRBV5-1 and TRBJ2-1 gives the full variable domain: KAGVTQTPRYLIKTRGQQVTLSCSPISGHRSVSWYQQTPGQGLQFLFEYFSETQRNKGNFPGRFSGRQFSNSRSEMNVSTLELGDSALYLCASSLEGVGEQFFGPGTRLTVL.

This clone was seen only once. This sequence joins TRBV4-2 and TRBJ1-5, with 8 bases matching TRBD1. Trimming removed 0 bases from V and 5 bases from J; junction bases left unmatched: 6. Germline values: CDR1 LGHNA, CDR2 YNFKEQ. The CDR3 loop spans 16 amino acids. The CDR3 protein is CASSQDYQGAHQPQHF. The CDR3 DNA follows: TGTGCCAGCAGCCAAGATTACCAGGGGGCTCATCAGCCCCAGCATTTT.

This chain links TRBV5-1 with TRBJ2-2; D gene unclear. The CDR3 has 16 amino acids. Germline V gene lookup returns CDR1 SGHRS and CDR2 YFSETQ. V dropped 0 bases and J dropped 6 bases, with 15 bases sitting between them. CDR3 DNA sequence: TGCGCCAGCAGCTTGGCCTCTAGTAGGGTTGCCGGGGAGCTGTTTTTT. Its translation: CASSLASSRVAGELFF.

V is TRBV6-1 and J is TRBJ2-3, with D possibly being TRBD1 (5 bases). This CDR3 is built from 13 residues. Germline lookup yields CDR1 MNHNS and CDR2 SASEGT. Deletions cut 6 bases from V and 4 bases from J, with 11 bases between. CDR3 coding DNA: TGTGCCAGCAGGAGGCAGGGATCAGATACGCAGTATTTT. Translation: CASRRQGSDTQYF.

The CDR3 sequence: CSVARTTSGNTIYF. The CDR3 DNA follows: TGCAGCGTAGCCCGGACGACCTCTGGAAACACCATATATTTT. The J gene is TRBJ1-3, the V gene TRBV29-1; D is unclear. This CDR3 region has 14 residues. Germline V gene lookup returns CDR1 SQVTM and CDR2 ANQGSEA. Between the trimmed V and J ends, which lost 6 bases and 0 bases, there was a span of 12 bases.

The table lists this clone with a count of one. The gene calls are TRBV4-1 and TRBJ2-1; a possible D gene is TRBD2 (6 bases). Germline CDR1 and CDR2: MGHRA and YSYEKL. The CDR3 contains 20 residues. Trimming took 0 bases from V and 4 from J, leaving 25 bases between them. In DNA, the CDR3 is TGCGCCAGCAGCCAAGATGGAGGTATGTCGGGGCGGCGGGGTTACAATGAGCAGTTCTTC. Protein product: CASSQDGGMSGRRGYNEQFF.

The chain couples TRBV19 to TRBJ1-1; D is unresolved. V gave up 4 bases and J gave up 1 base, with 7 bases separating them. Germline CDR1 reads LNHDA; CDR2 reads SQIVND (reference sequence). The CDR3 has 13 residues. DNA of the CDR3: TGTGCCAGTAGTACACAGAGGAACACTGAAGCTTTCTTT. This translates into CASSTQRNTEAFF.

The chain couples TRBV5-8 to TRBJ1-2; D ambiguous. CDR1 is SGHTS, CDR2 YDEGEE, per germline. Trimming pared 0 bases from V and 4 bases from J, leaving 4 bases between. The length of the CDR3 is 12 residues. CDR3 region: CASSLVLYGYTF. DNA of the CDR3: TGTGCCAGCAGCTTGGTTCTCTATGGCTACACCTTC.

The V gene is TRBV9, the J gene TRBJ2-3; D unclear. Germline assignment: CDR1 SGDLS and CDR2 YYNGEE. The CDR3 is made up of 14 amino acids. Trimming stripped 3 bases from V and 2 bases from J, with 10 bases between. The CDR3 is CASSGTRITDTQYF. CDR3 coding DNA: TGTGCCAGCAGCGGGACGAGGATCACAGATACGCAGTATTTT.

The CDR3 nucleotides are TGTGCCAGTAGTATCCAAGGGACACGCCGACCTGGGGCCAACGTCCTGACTTTC. Its protein product is CASSIQGTRRPGANVLTF. The chain combines TRBV19 with TRBJ2-6; perhaps TRBD1 as D (6 bases). The CDR3 is made up of 18 amino acids. Deletions cut 3 bases from V and 2 bases from J, with 17 bases between. The germline CDR1 and CDR2 sequences are LNHDA and SQIVND (reference sequence).

This clone is a singleton in its sample. V gene TRBV7-9 combines with J gene TRBJ2-1, with 10 positions matching TRBD2. The germline V gene has CDR1 SEHNR and CDR2 FQNEAQ (reference sequence). The CDR3 extends over 15 amino acids. The V segment lost 8 bases and the J segment 6 bases; nucleotides outside the gene matches: 10. DNA for the CDR3: TGTGCCAGCGTTCTAGCGGGAGCCCCCACCAATGAGCAGTTCTTC. It specifies CASVLAGAPTNEQFF.

The chain is built from TRBV30 and TRBJ1-2; 9 bases line up with TRBD1. The CDR3 consists of 12 residues. Trimming removed 1 base from V and 6 bases from J; junction bases left unmatched: 0. Germline V gene lookup returns CDR1 GTSNPN and CDR2 SVGIG (reference sequence). The CDR3, as DNA: TGTGCCTGGAGTGGGACAGGGGATGGCTACACCTTC. It specifies CAWSGTGDGYTF.

V usage is TRBV5-1 and J usage is TRBJ2-5; 8 nucleotides align to TRBD2. The germline CDR1 and CDR2 sequences are SGHRS and YFSETQ. The CDR3 extends over 14 amino acids. J lost 4 bases, V lost 7 bases, and 9 bases had no gene match. The DNA of the CDR3 is TGCGCCAGCGCGATGAGCGGGAGCAGAGAGACCCAGTACTTC. Its translation is CASAMSGSRETQYF.